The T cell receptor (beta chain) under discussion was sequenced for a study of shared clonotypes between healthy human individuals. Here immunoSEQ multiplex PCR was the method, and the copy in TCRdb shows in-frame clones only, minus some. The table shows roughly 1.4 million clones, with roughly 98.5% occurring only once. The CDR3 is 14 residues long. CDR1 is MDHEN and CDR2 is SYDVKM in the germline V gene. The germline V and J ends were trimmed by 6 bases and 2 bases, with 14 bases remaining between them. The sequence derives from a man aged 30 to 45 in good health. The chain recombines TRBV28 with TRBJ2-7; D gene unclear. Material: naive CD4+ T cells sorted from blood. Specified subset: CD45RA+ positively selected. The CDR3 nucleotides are TGTGCCAGCAGCACCGTAGCCGTGGCCTACGAGCAGTACTTC. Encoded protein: CASSTVAVAYEQYF.